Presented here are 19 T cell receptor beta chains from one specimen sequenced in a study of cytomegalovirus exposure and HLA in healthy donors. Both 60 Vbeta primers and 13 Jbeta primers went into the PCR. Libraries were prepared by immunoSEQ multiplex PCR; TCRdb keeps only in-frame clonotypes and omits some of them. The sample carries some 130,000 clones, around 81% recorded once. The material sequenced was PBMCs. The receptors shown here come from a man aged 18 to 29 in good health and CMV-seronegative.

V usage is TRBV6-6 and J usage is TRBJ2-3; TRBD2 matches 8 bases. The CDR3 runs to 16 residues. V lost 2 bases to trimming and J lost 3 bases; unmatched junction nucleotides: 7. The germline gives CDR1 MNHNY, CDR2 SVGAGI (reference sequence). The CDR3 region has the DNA TGTGCCAGCAGTTACCGGGGACTAGATAGAACAGATACGCAGTATTTT. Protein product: CASSYRGLDRTDTQYF.

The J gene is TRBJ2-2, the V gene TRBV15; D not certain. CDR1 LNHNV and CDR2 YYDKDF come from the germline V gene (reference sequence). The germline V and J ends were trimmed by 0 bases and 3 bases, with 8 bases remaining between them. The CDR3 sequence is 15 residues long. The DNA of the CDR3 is TGTGCCACCAGCAGAGACACTGGAGACACCGGGGAGCTGTTTTTT. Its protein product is CATSRDTGDTGELFF.

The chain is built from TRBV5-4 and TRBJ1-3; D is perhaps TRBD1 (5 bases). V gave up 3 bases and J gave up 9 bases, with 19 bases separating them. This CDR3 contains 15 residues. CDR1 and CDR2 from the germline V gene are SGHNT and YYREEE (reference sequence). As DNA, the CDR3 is TGTGCCAGCAGCTCGGTTTCCGGTCCGGGGGTCACCATATATTTT. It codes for CASSSVSGPGVTIYF.

The chain's CDR3 is CASSSGTGYPETQYF. The CDR3 region has the DNA TGTGCCAGCAGCTCAGGGACAGGGTACCCAGAGACCCAGTACTTC. The gene calls are TRBV7-2 and TRBJ2-5; 9 bases fit TRBD1. Germline loops: CDR1 SGHTA, CDR2 FQGNSA. J gave up 4 bases and V 4 bases, and 7 bases lay outside the gene matches. The CDR3 is made up of 15 amino acids.

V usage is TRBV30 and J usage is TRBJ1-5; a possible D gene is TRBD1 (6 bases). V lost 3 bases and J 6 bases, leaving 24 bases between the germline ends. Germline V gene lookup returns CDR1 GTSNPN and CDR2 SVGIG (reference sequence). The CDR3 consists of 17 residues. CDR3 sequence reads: CAWRGKATGWWSQPQHF. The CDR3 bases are TGTGCCTGGAGGGGGAAAGCGACAGGTTGGTGGAGTCAGCCCCAGCATTTT.

CDR3 residues: CAWASGNYGYTF. CDR3 sequence (DNA): TGTGCCTGGGCCTCCGGGAACTATGGCTACACCTTC. V and J are TRBV30 and TRBJ1-2; D is unclear. CDR1 and CDR2 (germline): GTSNPN, SVGIG (reference sequence). Between the trimmed V and J ends, which lost 5 bases and 2 bases, there was a span of 9 bases. This CDR3 comprises 12 residues. Complete variable domain (other parts from reference TRBV30 and TRBJ1-2): SQTIHQWPATLVQPVGSPLSLECTVEGTSNPNLYWYRQAAGRGLQLLFYSVGIGQISSEVPQNLSASRPQDRQFILSSKKLLLSDSGFYLCAWASGNYGYTFGSGTRLTVV.

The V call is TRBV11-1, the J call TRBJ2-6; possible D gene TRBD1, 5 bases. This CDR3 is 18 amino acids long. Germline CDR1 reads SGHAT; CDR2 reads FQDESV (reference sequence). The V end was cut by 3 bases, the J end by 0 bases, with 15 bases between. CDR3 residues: CASSLQGTSFSGANVLTF. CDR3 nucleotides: TGTGCCAGCAGCTTGCAGGGCACGTCCTTCTCTGGGGCCAACGTCCTGACTTTC.

CDR3 coding DNA: TGTGCCAGCAGCCAGGGACTAGCGGGGGGGCAAACGTTGAATGAGCAGTTCTTC. It codes for CASSQGLAGGQTLNEQFF. The chain joins TRBV7-6 to TRBJ2-1, with 16 bases that match TRBD2. Germline lookup yields CDR1 SGHVS and CDR2 FNYEAQ. The CDR3 consists of 18 residues. The J segment lost 7 bases and the V segment lost 5 bases, leaving 11 bases of the junction unmatched.

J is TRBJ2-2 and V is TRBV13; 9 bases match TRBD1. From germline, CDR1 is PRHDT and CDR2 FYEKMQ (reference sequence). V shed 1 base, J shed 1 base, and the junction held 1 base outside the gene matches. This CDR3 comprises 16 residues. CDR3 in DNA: TGTGCCAGCAGCTTAGAGGGACAGGGGAACACCGGGGAGCTGTTTTTT. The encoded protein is CASSLEGQGNTGELFF.

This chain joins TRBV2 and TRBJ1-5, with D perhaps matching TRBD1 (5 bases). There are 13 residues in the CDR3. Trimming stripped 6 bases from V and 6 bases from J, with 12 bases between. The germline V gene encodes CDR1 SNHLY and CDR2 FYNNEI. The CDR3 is CASSTRVGQPQHF. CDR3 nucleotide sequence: TGTGCCAGCAGCACCAGGGTAGGTCAGCCCCAGCATTTT.

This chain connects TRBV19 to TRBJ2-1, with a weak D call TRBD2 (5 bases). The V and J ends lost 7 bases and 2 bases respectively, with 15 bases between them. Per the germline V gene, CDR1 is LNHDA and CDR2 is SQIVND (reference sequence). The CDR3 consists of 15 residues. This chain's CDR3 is CASMNPGGTYNEQFF. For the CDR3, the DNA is TGTGCCAGTATGAATCCAGGAGGCACCTACAATGAGCAGTTCTTC. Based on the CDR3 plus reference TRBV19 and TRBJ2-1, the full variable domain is DGGITQSPKYLFRKEGQNVTLSCEQNLNHDAMYWYRQDPGQGLRLIYYSQIVNDFQKGDIAEGYSVSREKKESFPLTVTSAQKNPTAFYLCASMNPGGTYNEQFFGPGTRLTVL.

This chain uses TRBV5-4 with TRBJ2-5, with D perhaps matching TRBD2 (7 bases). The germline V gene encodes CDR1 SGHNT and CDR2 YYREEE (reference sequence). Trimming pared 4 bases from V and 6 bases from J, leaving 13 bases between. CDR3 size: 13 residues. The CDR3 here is CASSGGATQTQYF. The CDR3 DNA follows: TGTGCCAGCAGCGGGGGGGCCACACAGACCCAGTACTTC. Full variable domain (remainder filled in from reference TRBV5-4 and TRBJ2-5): ETGVTQSPTHLIKTRGQQVTLRCSSQSGHNTVSWYQQALGQGPQFIFQYYREEENGRGNFPPRFSGLQFPNYSSELNVNALELDDSALYLCASSGGATQTQYFGPGTRLLVL.

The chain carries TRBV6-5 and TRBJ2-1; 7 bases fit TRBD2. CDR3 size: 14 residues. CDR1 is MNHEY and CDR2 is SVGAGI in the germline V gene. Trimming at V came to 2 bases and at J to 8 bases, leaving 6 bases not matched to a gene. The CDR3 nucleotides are TGTGCCAGCAGTTACGGGCGGGGGTCGGATGAGCAGTTCTTC. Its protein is CASSYGRGSDEQFF.

As DNA, the CDR3 is TGTGCCAGCAGTTTATCTAGCTTCCCCTACAATGAGCAGTTCTTC. The encoded protein is CASSLSSFPYNEQFF. The genes are TRBV27 and TRBJ2-1; no reliable D call. Trimming removed 0 bases from V and 2 bases from J, with 8 bases in between. The CDR3 has 15 amino acids. Germline V gene lookup returns CDR1 MNHEY and CDR2 SMNVEV (reference sequence).

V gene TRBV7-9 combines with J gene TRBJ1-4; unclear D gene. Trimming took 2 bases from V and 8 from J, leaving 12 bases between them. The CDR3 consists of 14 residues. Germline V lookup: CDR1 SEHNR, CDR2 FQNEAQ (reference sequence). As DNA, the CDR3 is TGTGCCAGCAGCTTAACGAAGGGAGGGGAAAAACTGTTTTTT. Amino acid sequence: CASSLTKGGEKLFF.

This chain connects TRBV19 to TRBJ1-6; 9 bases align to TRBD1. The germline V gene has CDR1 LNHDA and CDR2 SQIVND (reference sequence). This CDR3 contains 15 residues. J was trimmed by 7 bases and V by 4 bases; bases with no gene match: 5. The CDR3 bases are TGTGCCAGTAGTACGACAGGGGGTGGAAATTCACCCCTCCACTTT. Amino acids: CASSTTGGGNSPLHF.

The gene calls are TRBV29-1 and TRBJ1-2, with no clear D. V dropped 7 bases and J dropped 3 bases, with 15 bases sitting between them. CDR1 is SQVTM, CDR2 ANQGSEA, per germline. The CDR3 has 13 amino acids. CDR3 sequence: CSGRGSGDYGYTF. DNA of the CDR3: TGCAGCGGGCGGGGTTCCGGAGACTATGGCTACACCTTC.

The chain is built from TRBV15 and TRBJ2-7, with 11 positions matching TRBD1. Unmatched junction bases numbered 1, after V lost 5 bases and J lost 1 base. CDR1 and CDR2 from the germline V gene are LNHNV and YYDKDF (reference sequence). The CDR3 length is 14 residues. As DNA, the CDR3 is TGTGCCACCAGCTGGGACAGGGGGTCCTACGAGCAGTACTTC. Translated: CATSWDRGSYEQYF.

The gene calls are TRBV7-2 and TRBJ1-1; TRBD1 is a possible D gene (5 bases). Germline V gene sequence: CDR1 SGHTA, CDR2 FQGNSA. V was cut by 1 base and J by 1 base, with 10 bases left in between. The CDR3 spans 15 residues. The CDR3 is CASSLVAGPNTEAFF. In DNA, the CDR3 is TGTGCCAGCAGCTTAGTGGCGGGGCCGAACACTGAAGCTTTCTTT. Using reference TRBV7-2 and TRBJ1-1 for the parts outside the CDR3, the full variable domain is GAGVSQSPSNKVTEKGKDVELRCDPISGHTALYWYRQSLGQGLEFLIYFQGNSAPDKSGLPSDRFSAERTGGSVSTLTIQRTQQEDSAVYLCASSLVAGPNTEAFFGQGTRLTVV.